One T cell receptor beta chain is described in this entry. Antigen: not known. The data were obtained in a study of identical twins. Notes on the study in general: Within beta out-of-frame sequences, the excess sharing observed between twins was weaker. Abundant beta clonotypes from cord blood bore fewer insertions; memory repertoires lacked this pattern.

TCRdb re-derived calls from the 5' RACE reads in MiXCR, one entry per CDR3 protein. Counted here are 650,000 to 800,000 distinct CDR3 sequences, more than 6.5% occurring once; the ten biggest clones make up around 0.98%. The CDR3 consists of 17 residues. CDR1 LGHNA and CDR2 YSLEER come from the germline V gene. With 2 bases clipped from V and 3 bases from J, the junction kept 8 bases outside the gene matches. These data were also filed under a second study, of yellow fever vaccine responses in identical twins.

The sequenced material came from PBMCs. The source of this sequence is a woman between 18 and 29 years old in good health. The V and J genes are TRBV4-3 and TRBJ2-3; 10 bases line up with TRBD1. CDR3 in amino acids: CASSQPRDRGETDTQYF. The DNA for the CDR3 is TGCGCCAGCAGCCAACCCAGGGACAGGGGAGAGACAGATACGCAGTATTTT.